These T cell receptor beta chains were read from a single sample in a study of blood T cells in healthy people across ages. One entry per CDR3 protein results from TCRdb running MiXCR on the 5' RACE reads. The sample includes about 1,400,000 distinct CDR3 sequences, 42% seen only once; the top ten take 7.9%. Specimen: blood. These receptor sequences come from a woman between 18 and 29 years old in good health. CDR3s include the opening cysteine and the closing phenylalanine or tryptophan. The order of the fields is V gene, J gene, clone size, D gene, CDR3 DNA, CDR3 protein. A D gene is named only where the DNA matches it firmly. The size of a clone is reported for some rows only, either as once, few or many, or as a class for expanded clones.

TRBV4-1,TRBJ2-7,NA,NA,TGCGCCAGCAGCCACTTCCGGGGCTCCTACGAGCAGTACTTC,CASSHFRGSYEQYF
TRBV14,TRBJ2-5,NA,TRBD2,TGTGCCAGCAGCCAAGGACTAGCGGTGTACCAAGAGACCCAGTACTTC,CASSQGLAVYQETQYF
TRBV27,TRBJ1-6,few,TRBD1,TGTGCCAGCAGTCCTACCGGGACAGGTAGTAGATCACCCCTCCACTTT,CASSPTGTGSRSPLHF
TRBV6-5,TRBJ2-7,NA,TRBD2,TGTGCCAGCAGTTACCTGGGCGGGGGAAGCTACAATGAGCAGTACTTC,CASSYLGGGSYNEQYF
TRBV28,TRBJ1-5,NA,TRBD1,TGTGCCAGCAGGCCCCGGGACAGGGGGAATCAGCCCCAGCATTTT,CASRPRDRGNQPQHF
TRBV6-1,TRBJ1-4,few,NA,TGTGCCAGCACCGTAGGGTGGGAAAAACTGTTTTTT,CASTVGWEKLFF
TRBV29-1,TRBJ1-2,NA,TRBD1,TGCAGCGTTACCTCCGGGACAGGCCCCCTTGGCTACACCTTC,CSVTSGTGPLGYTF
TRBV28,TRBJ2-6,NA,TRBD2,TGTGCCAGCAGCCTAGCGGGGCTGAACTCTGGGGCCAACGTCCTGACTTTC,CASSLAGLNSGANVLTF
TRBV7-9,TRBJ2-2,few,TRBD2,TGTGCCAGCAGCTTATCCCCCGGACTAGCCGGGGGCACCGGGGAGCTGTTTTTT,CASSLSPGLAGGTGELFF
TRBV7-2,TRBJ2-3,NA,NA,TGTGCCAGCAGCTTAAGCGCCCAGGGGCGCCGCACAGATACGCAGTATTTT,CASSLSAQGRRTDTQYF